Below are 2 T cell receptor beta chains sequenced from a single sample in a study of blood T cell repertoires in COVID-19. Clones were sequenced by immunoSEQ multiplex PCR, and TCRdb holds only the in-frame ones, with some missing. The sample lists some 210,000 clones, roughly 92% occurring once. Sample: peripheral blood. The receptors were sampled from a man aged 55-75 years with COVID-19, enrolled during active disease.

The CDR3 loop reads CASSQEGTHSYEQYF. The CDR3 nucleotides read TGTGCCAGCAGCCAGGAGGGAACTCACTCCTACGAGCAGTACTTC. The gene calls are TRBV3-1 (or the pseudogene TRBV3-2) and TRBJ2-7; perhaps TRBD2 as D (6 bases). This CDR3 has 15 residues. Per germline, CDR1 LGHDT and CDR2 YNNKEL (reference sequence). V lost 3 bases and J lost 0, with 12 bases in between.

This clone was seen only once. This chain connects TRBV7-2 to TRBJ2-2; D not resolved. This CDR3 spans 12 amino acids. V lost 5 bases to trimming and J lost 3 bases, with 4 bases between them. Germline assignment: CDR1 SGHTA and CDR2 FQGNSA. CDR3 in DNA: TGTGCCAGCAGCCCCTACACCGGGGAGCTGTTTTTT. It specifies CASSPYTGELFF.